The entry below gives a single T cell receptor (beta chain) sequence along with its context. No antigen is known for it. This record comes from a study of response to subunit inactivated influenza vaccine. Study-level findings and limits: Authors suggested that a seasonal influenza vaccination recruits few new T cells each time.

MiXCR was run by TCRdb on the RT-PCR reads, yielding one entry per CDR3 protein. In the table there are around 750,000 distinct CDR3 sequences, around 20% of which are singletons. Looked up from germline, CDR1 is LGHNA and CDR2 is YNFKEQ. This CDR3 has 14 amino acids. The V and J ends lost 8 bases and 0 bases respectively, with 11 bases between them. The input for sequencing was PBMCs from blood, taken 5 days after vaccination. The chain uses TRBV4-2 and TRBJ2-1; D uncertain. This clonotype was sampled from a man over 45 who received an inactivated influenza vaccine. The CDR3 is CASALRSSYNEQFF. The CDR3 region has the DNA TGTGCCAGCGCTCTCAGGAGCTCCTACAATGAGCAGTTCTTC.